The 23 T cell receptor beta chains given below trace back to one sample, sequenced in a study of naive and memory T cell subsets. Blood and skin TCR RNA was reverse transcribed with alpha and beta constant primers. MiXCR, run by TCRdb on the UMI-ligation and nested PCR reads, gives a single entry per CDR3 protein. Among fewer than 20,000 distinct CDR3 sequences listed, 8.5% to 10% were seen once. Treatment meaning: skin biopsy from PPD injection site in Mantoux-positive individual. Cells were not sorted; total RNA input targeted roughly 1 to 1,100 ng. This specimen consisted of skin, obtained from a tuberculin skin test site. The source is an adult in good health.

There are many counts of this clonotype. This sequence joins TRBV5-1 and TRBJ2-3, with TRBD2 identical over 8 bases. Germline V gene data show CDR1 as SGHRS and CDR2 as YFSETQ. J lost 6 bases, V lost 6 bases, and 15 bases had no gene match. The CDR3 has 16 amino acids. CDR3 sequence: CASNSPTSAMGDTQYF. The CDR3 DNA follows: TGCGCCAGCAACAGCCCGACTAGCGCGATGGGGGATACGCAGTATTTT. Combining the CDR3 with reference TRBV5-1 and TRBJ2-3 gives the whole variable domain KAGVTQTPRYLIKTRGQQVTLSCSPISGHRSVSWYQQTPGQGLQFLFEYFSETQRNKGNFPGRFSGRQFSNSRSEMNVSTLELGDSALYLCASNSPTSAMGDTQYFGPGTRLTVL.

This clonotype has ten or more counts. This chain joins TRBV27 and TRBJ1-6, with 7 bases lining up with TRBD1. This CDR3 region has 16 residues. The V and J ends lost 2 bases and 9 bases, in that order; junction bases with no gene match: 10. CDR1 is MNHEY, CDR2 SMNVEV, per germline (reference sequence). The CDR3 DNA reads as TGTGCCAGCAGTTTAATGTTCACAGGGGTCGGTTCACCCCTCCACTTT. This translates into CASSLMFTGVGSPLHF.

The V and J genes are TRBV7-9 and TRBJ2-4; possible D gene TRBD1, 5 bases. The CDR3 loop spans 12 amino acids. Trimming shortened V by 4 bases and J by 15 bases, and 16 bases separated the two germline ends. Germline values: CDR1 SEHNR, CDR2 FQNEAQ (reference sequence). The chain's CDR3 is CASSCCGHLAYF. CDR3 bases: TGTGCCAGCAGCTGCTGCGGACATCTCGCGTACTTC.

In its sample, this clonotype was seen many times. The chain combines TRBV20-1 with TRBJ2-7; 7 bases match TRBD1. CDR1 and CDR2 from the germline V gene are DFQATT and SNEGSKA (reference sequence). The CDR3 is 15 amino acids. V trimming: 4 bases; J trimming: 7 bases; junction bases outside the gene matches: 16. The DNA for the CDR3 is TGCAGTGCTACCCCACAGGGGACCCTTCGTTGGGAGCAGTACTTC. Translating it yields CSATPQGTLRWEQYF.

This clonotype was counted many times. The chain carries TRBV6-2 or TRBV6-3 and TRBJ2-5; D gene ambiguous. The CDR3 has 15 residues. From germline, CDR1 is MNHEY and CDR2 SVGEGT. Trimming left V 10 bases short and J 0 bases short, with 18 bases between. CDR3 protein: CATFTPERYQETQYF. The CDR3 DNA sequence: TGTGCCACCTTTACACCGGAAAGGTACCAAGAGACCCAGTACTTC.

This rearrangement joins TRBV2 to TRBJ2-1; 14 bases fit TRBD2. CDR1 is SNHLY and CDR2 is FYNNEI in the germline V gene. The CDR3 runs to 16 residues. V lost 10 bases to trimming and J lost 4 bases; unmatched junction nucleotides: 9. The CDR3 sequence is CATSWTSGRIYNEQFF. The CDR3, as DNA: TGTGCCACCTCTTGGACTAGCGGGAGGATATACAATGAGCAGTTCTTC.

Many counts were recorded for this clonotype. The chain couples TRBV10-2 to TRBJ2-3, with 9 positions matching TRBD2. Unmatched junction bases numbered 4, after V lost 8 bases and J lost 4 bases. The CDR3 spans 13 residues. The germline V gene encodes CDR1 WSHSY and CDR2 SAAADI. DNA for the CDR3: TGCGCCAGCGGGGGACTAGCCTCAGATACGCAGTATTTT. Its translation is CASGGLASDTQYF.

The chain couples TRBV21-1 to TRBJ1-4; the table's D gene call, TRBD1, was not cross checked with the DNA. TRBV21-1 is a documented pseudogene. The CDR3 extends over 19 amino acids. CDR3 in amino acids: CASSKAREQDGRVGEKLFF. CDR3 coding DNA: TGTGCCAGCAGCAAAGCTCGGGAACAGGATGGTCGTGTGGGTGAAAAACTGTTTTTT.

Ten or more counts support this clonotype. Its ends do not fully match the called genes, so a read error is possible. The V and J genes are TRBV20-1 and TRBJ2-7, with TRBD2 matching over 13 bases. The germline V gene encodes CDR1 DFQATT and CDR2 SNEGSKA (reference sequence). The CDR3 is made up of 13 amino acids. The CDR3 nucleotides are TGCAGTGTTGGGGGACTAGCGGGGAACGAGCAGCACTTC. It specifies CSVGGLAGNEQHF.

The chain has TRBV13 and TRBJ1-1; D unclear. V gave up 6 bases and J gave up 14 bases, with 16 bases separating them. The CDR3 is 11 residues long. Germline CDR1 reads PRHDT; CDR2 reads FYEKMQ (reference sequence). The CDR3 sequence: CASRGLGYAFF. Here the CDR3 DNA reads TGTGCCAGCAGGGGTTTAGGGTATGCCTTCTTT.

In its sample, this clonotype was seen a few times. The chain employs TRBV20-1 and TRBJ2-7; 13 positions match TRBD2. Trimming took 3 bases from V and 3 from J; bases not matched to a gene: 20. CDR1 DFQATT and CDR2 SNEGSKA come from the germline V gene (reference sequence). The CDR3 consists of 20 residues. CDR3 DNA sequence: TGCAGTGCTAGTAGGCCTTCGGTGGGGACTAGCGGGATCATCTTCTACGAGCAGTACTTC. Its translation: CSASRPSVGTSGIIFYEQYF.

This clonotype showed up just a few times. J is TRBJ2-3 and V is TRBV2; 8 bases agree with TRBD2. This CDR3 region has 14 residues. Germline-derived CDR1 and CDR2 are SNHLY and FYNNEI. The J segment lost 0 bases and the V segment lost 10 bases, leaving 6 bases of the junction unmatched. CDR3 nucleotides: TGTGCCAACATACTAGCGGCTAGCACAGATACGCAGTATTTT. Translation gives CANILAASTDTQYF.

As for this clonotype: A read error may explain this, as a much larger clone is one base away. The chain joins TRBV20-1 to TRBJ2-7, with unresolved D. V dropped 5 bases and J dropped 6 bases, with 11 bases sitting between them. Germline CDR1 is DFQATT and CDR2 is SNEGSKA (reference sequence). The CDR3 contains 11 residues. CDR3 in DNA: TGCAGTGCTCCCGCTTGGTCCGAGCAGTACTTC. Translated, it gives CSAPAWSEQYF.

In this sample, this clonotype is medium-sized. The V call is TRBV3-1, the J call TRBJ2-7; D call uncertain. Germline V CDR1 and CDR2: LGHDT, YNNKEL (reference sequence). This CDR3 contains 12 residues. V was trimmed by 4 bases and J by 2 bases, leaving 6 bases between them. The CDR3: CASSLYTYEQYF. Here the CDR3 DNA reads TGTGCCAGCAGCCTTTACACCTACGAGCAGTACTTC.

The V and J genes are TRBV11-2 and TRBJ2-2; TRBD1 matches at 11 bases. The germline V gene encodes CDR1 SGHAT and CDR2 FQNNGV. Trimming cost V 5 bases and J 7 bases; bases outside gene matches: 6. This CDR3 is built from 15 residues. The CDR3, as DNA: TGTGCCAGCAGCCGTACCGGGACAGGGGGCGGGGAGCTGTTTTTT. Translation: CASSRTGTGGGELFF. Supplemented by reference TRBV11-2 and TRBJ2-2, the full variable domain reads EAGVAQSPRYKIIEKRQSVAFWCNPISGHATLYWYQQILGQGPKLLIQFQNNGVVDDSQLPKDRFSAERLKGVDSTLKIQPAKLEDSAVYLCASSRTGTGGGELFFGEGSRLTVL.

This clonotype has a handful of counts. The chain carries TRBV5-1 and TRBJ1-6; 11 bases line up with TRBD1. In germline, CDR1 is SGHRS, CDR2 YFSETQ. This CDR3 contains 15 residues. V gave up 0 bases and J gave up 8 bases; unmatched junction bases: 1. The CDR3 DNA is TGCGCCAGCAGCTTGGCGGGACAGGGGGATTCACCCCTCCACTTT. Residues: CASSLAGQGDSPLHF. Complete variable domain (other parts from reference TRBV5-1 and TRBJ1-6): KAGVTQTPRYLIKTRGQQVTLSCSPISGHRSVSWYQQTPGQGLQFLFEYFSETQRNKGNFPGRFSGRQFSNSRSEMNVSTLELGDSALYLCASSLAGQGDSPLHFGNGTRLTVT.

The CDR3 nucleotides read TGTGCCAGCAAGAGCGGCGCCGCCTATGGCTACACCTTC. It encodes CASKSGAAYGYTF. This sequence joins TRBV6-5 and TRBJ1-2, with D uncertain. V was pared by 7 bases and J by 4 bases, with 13 bases between. The CDR3 runs 13 residues. The V gene's germline CDR1 is MNHEY and CDR2 SVGAGI.

DNA for the CDR3: TGTGCCAGCAGCGTACAGCCGGGCAATGAGCAGTTCTTC. Residues: CASSVQPGNEQFF. The V call is TRBV7-2, the J call TRBJ2-1, with D hard to call. This CDR3 has 13 amino acids. The V end was cut by 5 bases, the J end by 6 bases, with 11 bases between. Looked up from germline, CDR1 is SGHTA and CDR2 is FQGNSA.

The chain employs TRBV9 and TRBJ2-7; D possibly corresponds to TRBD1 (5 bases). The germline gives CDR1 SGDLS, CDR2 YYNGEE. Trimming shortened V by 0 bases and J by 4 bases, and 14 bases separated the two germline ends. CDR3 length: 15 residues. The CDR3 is CASSVGGGRGYEQYF. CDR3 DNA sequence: TGTGCCAGCAGCGTAGGGGGCGGCAGAGGTTACGAGCAGTACTTC.

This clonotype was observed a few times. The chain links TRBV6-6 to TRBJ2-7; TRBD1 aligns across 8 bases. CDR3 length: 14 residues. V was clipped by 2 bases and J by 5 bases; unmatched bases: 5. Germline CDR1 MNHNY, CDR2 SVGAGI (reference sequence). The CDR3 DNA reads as TGTGCCAGCAGTTACCACGACAGGGGTCACGAGCAGTACTTC. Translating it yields CASSYHDRGHEQYF.

The CDR3 DNA reads as TGCAGCGTTGAGGGAGATGGGCCCAGCTCCTACAATGAGCAGTTCTTC. Protein product: CSVEGDGPSSYNEQFF. This sequence joins TRBV29-1 and TRBJ2-1, with D tentatively TRBD2 (5 bases). Trimming shortened V by 3 bases and J by 0 bases, and 15 bases separated the two germline ends. CDR1 and CDR2 (germline): SQVTM, ANQGSEA. There are 16 residues in the CDR3.

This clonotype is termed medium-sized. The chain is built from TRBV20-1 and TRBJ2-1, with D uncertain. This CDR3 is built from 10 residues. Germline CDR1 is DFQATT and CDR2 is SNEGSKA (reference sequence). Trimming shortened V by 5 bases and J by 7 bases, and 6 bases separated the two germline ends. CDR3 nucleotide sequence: TGCAGTGCTTCAGAAAATGAGCAGTTCTTC. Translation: CSASENEQFF.

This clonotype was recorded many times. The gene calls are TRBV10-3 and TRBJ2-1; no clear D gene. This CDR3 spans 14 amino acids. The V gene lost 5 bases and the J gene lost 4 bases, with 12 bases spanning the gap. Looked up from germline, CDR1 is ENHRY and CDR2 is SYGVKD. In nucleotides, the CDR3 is TGTGCCATCAGTTACAGCGCTGTGTACAATGAGCAGTTCTTC. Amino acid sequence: CAISYSAVYNEQFF.